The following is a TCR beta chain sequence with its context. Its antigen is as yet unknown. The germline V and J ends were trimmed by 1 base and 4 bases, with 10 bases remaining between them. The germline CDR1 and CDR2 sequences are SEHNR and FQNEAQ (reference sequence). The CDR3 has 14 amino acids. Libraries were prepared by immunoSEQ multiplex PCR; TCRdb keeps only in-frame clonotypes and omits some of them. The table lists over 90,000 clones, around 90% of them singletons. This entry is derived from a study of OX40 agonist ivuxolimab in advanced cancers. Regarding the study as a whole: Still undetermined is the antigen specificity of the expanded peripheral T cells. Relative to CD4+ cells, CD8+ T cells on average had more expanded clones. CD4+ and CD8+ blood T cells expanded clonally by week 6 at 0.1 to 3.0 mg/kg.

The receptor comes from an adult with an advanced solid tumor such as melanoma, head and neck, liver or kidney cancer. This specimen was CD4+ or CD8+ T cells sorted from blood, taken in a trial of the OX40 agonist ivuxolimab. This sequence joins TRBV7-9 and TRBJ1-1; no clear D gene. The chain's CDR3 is CASSLEGLATEAFF. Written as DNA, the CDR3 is TGTGCCAGCAGCTTAGAGGGTTTAGCCACTGAAGCTTTCTTT.